This T cell receptor (beta chain) was retrieved from a study of blood T cell repertoires in COVID-19. Assay used: immunoSEQ multiplex PCR; TCRdb lists only in-frame clones, some missing. The sample carries about 370,000 clones, about 90% recorded once. The germline V gene has CDR1 KGHSH and CDR2 LQKENI. J gave up 2 bases and V 4 bases, and 8 bases lay outside the gene matches. The CDR3 spans 16 residues. Patients in Seattle were enrolled during active infection, then followed longitudinally. The sample comprised peripheral blood. The source of this sequence is a woman in her thirties with COVID-19, enrolled during active disease. The rearrangement uses TRBV18 and TRBJ2-7, with 10 bases fitting TRBD1. CDR3 DNA sequence: TGTGCCAGCTCACGGGGGGACAGGGGATTAACCTACGAGCAGTACTTC. Amino acids: CASSRGDRGLTYEQYF.